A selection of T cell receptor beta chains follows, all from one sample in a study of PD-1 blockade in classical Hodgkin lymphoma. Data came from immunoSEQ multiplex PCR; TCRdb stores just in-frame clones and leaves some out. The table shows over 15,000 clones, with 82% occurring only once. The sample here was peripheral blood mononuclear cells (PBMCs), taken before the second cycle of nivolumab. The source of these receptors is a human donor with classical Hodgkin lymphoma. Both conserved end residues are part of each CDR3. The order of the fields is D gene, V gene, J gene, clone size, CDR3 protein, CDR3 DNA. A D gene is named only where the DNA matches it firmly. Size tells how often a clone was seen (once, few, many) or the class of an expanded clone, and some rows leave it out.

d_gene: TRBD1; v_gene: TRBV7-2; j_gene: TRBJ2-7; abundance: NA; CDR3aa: CASSPGGYEQYF; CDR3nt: TGTGCCAGCAGCCCAGGGGGCTACGAGCAGTACTTC
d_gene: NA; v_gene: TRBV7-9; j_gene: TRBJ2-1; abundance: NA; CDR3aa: CASSNPGRGYNEQFF; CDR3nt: TGTGCCAGCAGCAACCCCGGGCGTGGCTACAATGAGCAGTTCTTC
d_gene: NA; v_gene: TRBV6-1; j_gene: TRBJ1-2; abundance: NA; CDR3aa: CASSEWGINYGYTF; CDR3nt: TGTGCCAGCAGTGAGTGGGGGATTAACTATGGCTACACCTTC
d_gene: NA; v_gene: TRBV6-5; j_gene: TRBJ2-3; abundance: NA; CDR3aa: CASSYPDTDTQYF; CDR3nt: TGTGCCAGCAGTTACCCCGATACAGATACGCAGTATTTT
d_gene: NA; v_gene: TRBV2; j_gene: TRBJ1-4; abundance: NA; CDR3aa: CASNIRGPWNEKLFF; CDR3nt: TGTGCCAGCAACATTCGGGGCCCCTGGAATGAAAAACTGTTTTTT
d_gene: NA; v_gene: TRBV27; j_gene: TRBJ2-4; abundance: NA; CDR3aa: CASSLTGAKNIQYF; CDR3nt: TGTGCCAGCAGTTTAACAGGCGCCAAAAACATTCAGTACTTC
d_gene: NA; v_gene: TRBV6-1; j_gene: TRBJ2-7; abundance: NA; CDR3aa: CASRETGGEQYF; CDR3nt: TGTGCCAGCAGAGAGACAGGAGGAGAGCAGTACTTC
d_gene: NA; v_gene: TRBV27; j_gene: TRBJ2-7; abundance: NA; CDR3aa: CATPLKGASAKDKQYF; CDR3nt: TGTGCCACCCCCCTGAAAGGGGCTAGCGCCAAAGACAAGCAGTACTTC
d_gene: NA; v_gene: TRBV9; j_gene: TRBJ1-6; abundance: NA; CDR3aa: CASTGEHDSPLHF; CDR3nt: TGTGCCAGCACAGGGGAACATGATTCACCCCTCCACTTT
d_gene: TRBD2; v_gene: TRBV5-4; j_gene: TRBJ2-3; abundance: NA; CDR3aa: CASSPGGAGLPTDTQYF; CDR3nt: TGTGCCAGCAGCCCCGGGGGGGCGGGGCTTCCCACAGATACGCAGTATTTT
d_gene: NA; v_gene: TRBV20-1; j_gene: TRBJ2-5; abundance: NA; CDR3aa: CSAQIEETQYF; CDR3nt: TGCAGTGCCCAGATCGAAGAGACCCAGTACTTC
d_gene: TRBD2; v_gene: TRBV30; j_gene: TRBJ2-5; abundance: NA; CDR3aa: CACNLAAQETQYF; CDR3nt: TGTGCCTGCAACCTAGCGGCCCAAGAGACCCAGTACTTC
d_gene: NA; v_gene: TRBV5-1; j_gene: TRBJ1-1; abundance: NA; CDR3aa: CASSFTQSDTEAFF; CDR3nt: TGCGCCAGCAGCTTTACCCAATCGGACACTGAAGCTTTCTTT
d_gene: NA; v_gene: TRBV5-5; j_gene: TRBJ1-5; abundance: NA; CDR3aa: CASRQWWGADQPQHF; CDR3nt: TGTGCCAGCAGGCAGTGGTGGGGGGCGGATCAGCCCCAGCATTTT
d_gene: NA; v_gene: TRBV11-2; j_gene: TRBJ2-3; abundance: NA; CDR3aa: CASSSITDTQYF; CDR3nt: TGTGCCAGCAGCTCCATTACAGATACGCAGTATTTT
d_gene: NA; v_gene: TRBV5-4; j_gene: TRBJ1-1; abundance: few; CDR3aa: CASSYGQVRNTEAFF; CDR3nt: TGTGCCAGCAGTTACGGACAAGTTCGGAACACTGAAGCTTTCTTT
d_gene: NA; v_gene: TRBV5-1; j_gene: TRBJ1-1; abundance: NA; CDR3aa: CASSLQPNTEAFF; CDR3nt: TGCGCCAGCAGCTTGCAGCCGAACACTGAAGCTTTCTTT
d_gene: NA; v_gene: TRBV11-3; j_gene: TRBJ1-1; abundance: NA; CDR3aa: CASSFTGGQAFF; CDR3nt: TGTGCCAGCAGCTTTACGGGGGGGCAAGCTTTCTTT
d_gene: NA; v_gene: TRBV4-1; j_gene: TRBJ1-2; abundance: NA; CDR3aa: CASGVQRGYGYTF; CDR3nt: TGCGCAAGCGGCGTACAGAGGGGGTATGGCTACACCTTC
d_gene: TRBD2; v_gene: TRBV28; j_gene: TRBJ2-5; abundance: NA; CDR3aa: CASRALAGGATTQYF; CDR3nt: TGTGCCAGCAGGGCTCTAGCGGGGGGGGCCACGACCCAGTACTTC
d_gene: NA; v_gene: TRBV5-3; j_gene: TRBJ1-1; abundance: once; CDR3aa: CARSLGRLEAFF; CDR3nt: TGTGCCAGAAGCTTGGGTCGGCTTGAAGCTTTCTTT
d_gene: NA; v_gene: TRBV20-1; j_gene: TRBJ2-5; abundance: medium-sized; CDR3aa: CSARGEETQYF; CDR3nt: TGCAGTGCTAGAGGGGAAGAGACCCAGTACTTC
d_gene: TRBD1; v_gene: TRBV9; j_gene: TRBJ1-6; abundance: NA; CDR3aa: CASSVGDRPNSPLHF; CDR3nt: TGTGCCAGCAGCGTAGGGGACAGACCAAATTCACCCCTCCACTTT
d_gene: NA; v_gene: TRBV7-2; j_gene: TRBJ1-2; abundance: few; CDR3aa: CASSLGPGGYTF; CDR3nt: TGTGCCAGCAGCTTAGGCCCCGGTGGCTACACCTTC
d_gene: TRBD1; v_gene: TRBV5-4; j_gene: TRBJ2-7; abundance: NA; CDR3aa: CASSLERTGTDSYEQYF; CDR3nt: TGTGCCAGCAGCTTGGAGAGGACAGGGACCGACTCCTACGAGCAGTACTTC